The T cell receptor (beta chain) described here comes from a study of beta chain features in type 1 diabetes listed by TCRdb under 2018. Regarding the research as a whole: Patients and healthy donors did not differ in mean age, gender distribution, total cell number or subset yield. The study compared the TCRB repertoires of sorted circulating CD4+ T cell subsets in recently diagnosed type 1 diabetes patients with those in matched healthy donors. Whereas all 30 or so donors provided naive and central memory subsets, regulatory and stem cell-like memory subsets were isolated from just 8 patients and about 8 healthy donors. A total of roughly 98,000,000 sorted cells were examined across all samples, and a strong correlation was observed between cell number per subset and RNA yield.

The High Capacity cDNA Reverse Transcription Kit was used to reverse transcribe all of the isolated RNA, meaning that expressed TCRB transcripts were what got sequenced. Naive, central memory and regulatory T cell samples underwent deep immunoSEQ sequencing, averaging about 3.5 million total reads per sample. Sorted cells were lysed in RLT buffer, and RNA was extracted using DNase-treated RNeasy Micro or Mini kits according to cell number. To prevent cross-contamination, every cell subset was processed on its own, while patient and healthy donor samples were processed together. Using the immunoSEQ multiplex PCR, TCRB sequences were amplified from cDNA into 87-bp fragments spanning the CDR3 region. The amplicons were sequenced using the Illumina HiSeq platform. In the paper's pipeline: Synthetic template baselines were used to correct PCR bias computationally, reads within Hamming distance 2 were collapsed, and singletons that could not be merged were discarded. By aligning reads against IMGT, V, D and J genes, CDR3 length, and insertions or deletions at six rearrangement sites were assigned. Clonotype counts were normalized to sorted cell number within each subset before computing true diversity and Gini coefficients with the tcR R package. Repertoire sharing was quantified using the overlap coefficient calculated on TCRB nucleotide sequences. Out-of-frame TCRB sequences from naive cells were analyzed as a proxy for the pre-selection repertoire. TCRdb's version of the immuneACCESS table is confined to in-frame rearrangements and falls short of the full clone set. An unresolved V gene accounts for under half of the shortfall where checked; the remainder is of unknown origin. That table furnishes V, J and clone size, whereas the DNA furnished D and trimming. The sample table contains 500,000 to 700,000 clones; only one count was recorded for roughly 15% of them. The ten largest clonotypes hold about 0.086% of the sample.

Broad study findings and their caveats: A moderate but significant shortening of TCRB CDR3 length was observed in type 1 diabetes patients in all four CD4+ subsets. Patients with type 1 diabetes made fewer insertions and deleted more nucleotides at VDJ recombination sites, implying thymic rearrangement abnormalities. Because the HLA sub-analyses included only small numbers of individuals, any influence of HLA type on TCRB rearrangement was left unresolved. Naive, central memory and regulatory TCRB repertoires appeared to be more similar among patients than among healthy donors. Shorter templates might be favored by PCR, yet because patient and control samples were amplified and corrected together, any such skew would affect both groups equally. Because cDNA rather than genomic DNA was sequenced, highly expressing activated cells could have been over-represented, although no difference in activation and CD3 levels was found between groups.

Each donor gave one peripheral blood draw, approximately 110 mL on average, collected into heparinised tubes. A BD FACSAria II was used to sort naive, central memory, regulatory and stem cell-like memory CD4+ T cells with a panel that included CD45RO, CCR7, CD25, CD127, CD95 and CD27. Purity was above 95% for every sorted population. PBMCs were isolated immediately by Lymphoprep density gradient centrifugation and stained directly without culture. So that batch effects would be minimized, each experiment stained and sorted samples in pairs, pairing one healthy donor with one patient. According to the germline V gene (reference sequence), CDR1 reads GTSNPN and CDR2 reads SVGIG. Trimming costs V 5 bases and J 4 bases, and their ends lie 12 bases apart. Inclusive of the bounding cysteine and phenylalanine, the CDR3 is 12 residues long. Kept here is only the CDR3 DNA, which spans 36 bases and is read in frame from base 1.

In regard to this clone: Its binding antigen is unknown. No base quality information exists; no much larger clone differs at one position.

Sequences were obtained from naive CD4+ T cells from blood. Sample cell subset or site, as interpreted from the label and publication: true naive CD4+ T cells. This TCR came from a man between 18 and 29 years old in good health. The chain was built from TRBV30 and TRBJ2-7; too little of a D gene remains to name it. In nucleotides, the sequence is TGTGCCTGGGGGCAAAACCCTTACGAGCAGTACTTC. Translated, this gives CAWGQNPYEQYF.